This TCR beta chain originates from a study of cytomegalovirus exposure and HLA in healthy donors. General observations from the study: There were several of the most significant clusters that appeared linked to common viral pathogens in a later analysis. Segments of the TCR beta V type were, in most cases, productive about 90% or about 30% of the time in an earlier analysis. It was reported in a later analysis that an Asian-associated ancestry cluster showed fewer N-insertions than the approximately 700-donor mean. By a later analysis, the bulk of CMV-associated TCR beta chains appeared HLA-restricted.

Germline V gene sequence: CDR1 KGHSH, CDR2 LQKENI. V shed 6 bases, J shed 3 bases, and the junction held 7 bases outside the gene matches. This CDR3 has 15 amino acids. In the PCR, 60 Vbeta and 13 Jbeta primers were used. TCRdb keeps only in-frame clones here, not all; method: immunoSEQ multiplex PCR. This sample carries 180,000 or so clones, about 83% of them seen once, and the ten largest clones take 2.9%. A few counts support this clone. Its antigen is currently unknown. The sample taken for sequencing was PBMCs. The sequence was obtained from a female donor in good health and CMV-seronegative. V usage is TRBV18 and J usage is TRBJ1-2, with 10 bases that match TRBD1. CDR3: CASSPGQGGHYGYTF. The CDR3 DNA is TGTGCCAGCTCTCCAGGACAGGGGGGGCACTATGGCTACACCTTC.